The 5 T cell receptor beta chains reported below all come from one sample, sequenced in a study of T cell responses to AZD1222 COVID-19 vaccine. Measured with immunoSEQ multiplex PCR; TCRdb has only the in-frame clones, and not every one. The sample comprises about 140,000 clones, under 95% of which are singletons, and over 1.3% rests with the top ten. Material: peripheral blood, obtained on day 0 of AZD1222 vaccination. The receptors originated from an adult in good health.

The chain carries TRBV11-2 and TRBJ2-3; the D is unclear. Germline values: CDR1 SGHAT, CDR2 FQNNGV. CDR3 length equals 13 residues. V was cut by 2 bases and J by 2 bases, with 5 bases left in between. As DNA, the CDR3 is TGTGCCAGCAGCTTAAGCTACACAGATACGCAGTATTTT. Its translation: CASSLSYTDTQYF.

This chain uses TRBV5-1 with TRBJ1-3; 7 bases map to TRBD1. J gave up 2 bases and V 4 bases, and 9 bases lay outside the gene matches. CDR3 length: 16 residues. CDR1 is SGHRS and CDR2 is YFSETQ in the germline V gene. This CDR3 reads CASSLQGGSAGNTIYF. The DNA of the CDR3 is TGCGCCAGCAGCCTCCAGGGGGGATCGGCTGGAAACACCATATATTTT.

The V call is TRBV6-4, the J call TRBJ2-5; D possibly corresponds to TRBD2 (5 bases). This CDR3 spans 17 amino acids. The germline V and J ends were trimmed by 4 bases and 4 bases, with 22 bases remaining between them. Germline V gene data show CDR1 as MRHNA and CDR2 as SNTAGT. The CDR3 region has the DNA TGTGCCAGCAGTGCCCCCCAAGAGCGGTATAAGAGAGAGACCCAGTACTTC. Translated, it gives CASSAPQERYKRETQYF.

The rearrangement joins TRBV7-9 to TRBJ2-7, with 9 bases lining up with TRBD1. Unmatched junction bases numbered 5, after V lost 6 bases and J lost 5 bases. The germline V gene has CDR1 SEHNR and CDR2 FQNEAQ (reference sequence). This CDR3 is 13 amino acids long. The CDR3 coding sequence is TGTGCCAGCAGATTCGGGACAGGGCACGAGCAGTACTTC. It encodes CASRFGTGHEQYF.

The chain carries TRBV12-3 or TRBV12-4 and TRBJ1-5; TRBD1 is a possible D gene (6 bases). The CDR3 extends over 12 amino acids. The V end was cut by 6 bases, the J end by 7 bases, with 10 bases between. In nucleotides, the CDR3 is TGTGCCAGCAGCCGCACAGGGCAGCCCCAGCATTTT. Protein product: CASSRTGQPQHF.